This T cell receptor beta chain was recorded in a study of cytomegalovirus exposure and HLA in healthy donors. Primers for the PCR totalled 60 Vbeta and 13 Jbeta. TCRdb keeps only in-frame clones here, not all; method: immunoSEQ multiplex PCR. The sample records 120,000 or so clones, over 65% being singletons. Sequencing input: PBMCs. This sequence was found in a man in his late teens or twenties in good health and CMV-seronegative.

The CDR3 region is CASSFAGVGGPQHF. CDR3 nucleotide sequence: TGTGCCAGCAGTTTTGCAGGGGTTGGAGGCCCCCAGCATTTT. The chain uses TRBV27 and TRBJ1-5, with D tentatively TRBD1 (6 bases). Trimming cost V 3 bases and J 10 bases, with 16 bases left between them. Germline V gene data show CDR1 as MNHEY and CDR2 as SMNVEV (reference sequence). CDR3 size: 14 residues.